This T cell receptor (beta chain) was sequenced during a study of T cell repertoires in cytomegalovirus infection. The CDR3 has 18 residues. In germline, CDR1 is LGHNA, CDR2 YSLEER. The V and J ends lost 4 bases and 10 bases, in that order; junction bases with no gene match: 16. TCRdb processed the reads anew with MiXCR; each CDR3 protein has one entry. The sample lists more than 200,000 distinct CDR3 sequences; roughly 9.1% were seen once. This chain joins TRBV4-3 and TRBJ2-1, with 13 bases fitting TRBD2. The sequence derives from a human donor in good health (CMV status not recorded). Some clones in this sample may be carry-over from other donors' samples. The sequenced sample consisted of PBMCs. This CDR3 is CASSPGGTGTSGVEEQFF. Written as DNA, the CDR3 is TGCGCCAGCAGCCCTGGAGGTACCGGGACTAGCGGGGTAGAAGAGCAGTTCTTC.